Only one count was recorded for the clone carrying this T cell receptor beta chain. Its antigen is currently unknown. The ends were cut back, 4 bases at V and 6 bases at J, with 15 bases in the middle. Germline V gene sequence: CDR1 SEHNR, CDR2 FQNEAQ (reference sequence). The CDR3 runs 14 residues. The time point here: baseline pretreatment blood. Treatment of the sample: 15 Gy SBRT to primary tumor, nephrectomy 4 weeks later. Blood was sampled at baseline, 2 weeks and 4 weeks after SBRT. The patient's renal cell carcinoma had clear cell pathology. Clones were read by immunoSEQ multiplex PCR, and TCRdb kept only the in-frame ones, dropping some. The data show 150,000 or so clones, about 87% seen once. This specimen comes from a study of radiation and T cells in renal cell carcinoma. Study summary: Nephrectomy followed 15 Gy stereotactic body radiation by 4 weeks. Study-wide points: In blood, top tumor clones expanded by 2 weeks, shrinking by 4.

The sequences come from blood, collected from a patient whose treatment included radiotherapy and nephrectomy. This TCR was sampled from a woman in her seventies with renal cell carcinoma. The genes are TRBV7-9 and TRBJ1-2; no clear D. The CDR3 here is CASSSDADAHGYTF. CDR3 bases: TGTGCCAGCAGCTCTGATGCCGACGCTCATGGCTACACCTTC.